What follows are 8 T cell receptor beta chains derived from one specimen sequenced in a study of siplizumab effects on memory and regulatory T cells. The table came from immunoSEQ multiplex PCR; TCRdb's copy has only in-frame clones and leaves some out. The table lists around 95,000 clones, about 94% of them singletons. The sequenced material came from non-Treg CD4+ T cells sorted from blood. The receptors stem from a human donor in good health.

The chain carries TRBV20-1 and TRBJ2-1; D gene uncertain. V gave up 3 bases and J gave up 7 bases, with 7 bases separating them. From germline, CDR1 is DFQATT and CDR2 SNEGSKA (reference sequence). The CDR3 loop spans 11 amino acids. The CDR3 loop is CSASGVNEQFF. CDR3 DNA: TGCAGTGCTAGCGGCGTGAATGAGCAGTTCTTC.

The V and J genes are TRBV19 and TRBJ2-1; unclear D gene. Germline V gene data show CDR1 as LNHDA and CDR2 as SQIVND (reference sequence). V was clipped by 5 bases and J by 1 base, with 6 bases between them. CDR3 length: 13 residues. In nucleotides, the CDR3 is TGTGCCAGTAGTTCCAGGTCCTACAATGAGCAGTTCTTC. Protein: CASSSRSYNEQFF.

This chain joins TRBV18 and TRBJ1-1; D remains unclear. Trimming left V 2 bases short and J 1 base short, with 8 bases between. The germline V gene encodes CDR1 KGHSH and CDR2 LQKENI. The CDR3 contains 14 residues. For the CDR3, the DNA is TGTGCCAGCTCACCAATTTCAGGGAACACTGAAGCTTTCTTT. This encodes CASSPISGNTEAFF.

The gene calls are TRBV2 and TRBJ1-1; D might be TRBD1 (6 bases). The CDR3 length is 14 residues. Germline V lookup: CDR1 SNHLY, CDR2 FYNNEI. Trimming took 7 bases from V and 9 from J, leaving 21 bases between them. The CDR3 sequence is CASKRYVGGPKAFF. The CDR3 region has the DNA TGTGCCAGCAAGAGGTATGTCGGGGGGCCAAAAGCTTTCTTT.

The rearrangement uses TRBV6-5 and TRBJ1-2; no definite D call. The germline V gene encodes CDR1 MNHEY and CDR2 SVGAGI. Trimming cost V 0 bases and J 6 bases, with 11 bases left between them. There are 14 residues in the CDR3. CDR3 sequence (DNA): TGTGCCAGCAGTTACTCGGGAGGTATGGATGGCTACACCTTC. Translated: CASSYSGGMDGYTF.

CDR3 in amino acids: CASSIRTGGTEAFF. As DNA, the CDR3 is TGTGCCAGCAGCATCCGGACAGGGGGCACTGAAGCTTTCTTT. The J gene is TRBJ1-1, the V gene TRBV7-9; 10 bases are a match to TRBD1. Germline loops: CDR1 SEHNR, CDR2 FQNEAQ (reference sequence). V was clipped by 5 bases and J by 4 bases; unmatched bases: 4. The CDR3 covers 14 residues.

The rearrangement joins TRBV7-3 to TRBJ2-2, with 7 bases matching TRBD2. This CDR3 has 15 residues. Losses at the gene ends were 7 bases for V and 0 bases for J; bases not matched to a gene: 5. The germline V gene has CDR1 SGHTA and CDR2 FQGTGA. CDR3 amino acids: CASTTGGANTGELFF. In DNA form, the CDR3 reads TGTGCCAGCACCACGGGGGGAGCGAACACCGGGGAGCTGTTTTTT.

V usage is TRBV7-9 and J usage is TRBJ1-5; 7 bases match TRBD1. This CDR3 region has 15 residues. CDR1 and CDR2 (germline): SEHNR, FQNEAQ (reference sequence). Unmatched junction bases numbered 4, after V lost 5 bases and J lost 0 bases. CDR3 amino acids: CASSRGTDSNQPQHF. CDR3 nucleotide sequence: TGTGCCAGCAGCCGAGGGACAGATAGCAATCAGCCCCAGCATTTT.